Listed below are T cell receptor beta chains from one sample, sequenced in a study of T cells in Graves' hyperthyroidism and ophthalmopathy. TCRdb used MiXCR to reprocess the multiplex PCR reads, holding one entry per CDR3 protein. The data hold about 360,000 distinct CDR3 sequences, with 25% observed a single time. The sample was blood. The receptors stem from a man aged 45-65 years with Graves' hyperthyroidism. CDR3s include the opening cysteine and the closing phenylalanine or tryptophan. The order of the fields is CDR3 protein, V gene.

cdr3_aa: CASGSGVGYEQYF; v_call: TRBV2
cdr3_aa: CASSRQASYEQYF; v_call: TRBV2
cdr3_aa: CASSSLAGGTGELFF; v_call: TRBV28
cdr3_aa: CASSQDLDSEAFF; v_call: TRBV3-1
cdr3_aa: CSATGETGELFF; v_call: TRBV20-1
cdr3_aa: CASTPQGGIYGYTF; v_call: TRBV19
cdr3_aa: CAWSGDRGLGNEQFF; v_call: TRBV30
cdr3_aa: CSARDRGLSSYEQYF; v_call: TRBV20-1
cdr3_aa: CASSLTGSTGELFF; v_call: TRBV7-9
cdr3_aa: CASSLFATGYEQYF; v_call: TRBV7-9
cdr3_aa: CASSQGLRGRGNEAFF; v_call: TRBV4-1
cdr3_aa: CASSVTEGNGNTIYF; v_call: TRBV9
cdr3_aa: CVTGTDSNQPQHF; v_call: TRBV10-3
cdr3_aa: CASSHGTGKSEAFF; v_call: TRBV11-2
cdr3_aa: CASSLTSGENIQYF; v_call: TRBV5-1
cdr3_aa: CASSPGLAGRDEQFF; v_call: TRBV3-1
cdr3_aa: CSVELGYNEQFF; v_call: TRBV29-1
cdr3_aa: CATSLGGGGEQFF; v_call: TRBV24-1
cdr3_aa: CASNLGQGFVQPQHF; v_call: TRBV28
cdr3_aa: CASSLSAVNSPLHF; v_call: TRBV6-2/TRBV6-3
cdr3_aa: CASSFGQGGSMNTEAFF; v_call: TRBV27
cdr3_aa: CASSSQRGGTEAFF; v_call: TRBV5-1
cdr3_aa: CASSYWGGRTSTDTQYF; v_call: TRBV6-1
cdr3_aa: CASSTDGIQETQYF; v_call: TRBV5-1
cdr3_aa: CSAPGQGSEKLFF; v_call: TRBV29-1
cdr3_aa: CASSPISTAMGYTF; v_call: TRBV7-6
cdr3_aa: CSARDPQGAGEKLFF; v_call: TRBV20-1
cdr3_aa: CAISEGTGLYGYTF; v_call: TRBV10-3
cdr3_aa: CSARGGRESYEQYF; v_call: TRBV20-1
cdr3_aa: CSARELAGARDTQYF; v_call: TRBV20-1
cdr3_aa: CSARDRLAGRTGELFF; v_call: TRBV20-1
cdr3_aa: CASRPAGKTNEKLFF; v_call: TRBV5-1
cdr3_aa: CASSLEGWDRDADTQYF; v_call: TRBV7-8
cdr3_aa: CASSSDVGRRDTQYF; v_call: TRBV5-1
cdr3_aa: CASTEDRAYEQYF; v_call: TRBV6-2/TRBV6-3
cdr3_aa: CASSGLGIPNSPLHF; v_call: TRBV9
cdr3_aa: CASSITSGSIDTGELFF; v_call: TRBV19
cdr3_aa: CASKGTELLGKLFF; v_call: TRBV28